This T cell receptor (beta chain) appears in the sequencing data of a study of shared clonotypes between healthy human individuals. Germline CDR1 LNHDA, CDR2 SQIVND (reference sequence). This CDR3 is built from 14 residues. V lost 7 bases to trimming and J lost 7 bases; unmatched junction nucleotides: 7. Repertoires were generated with immunoSEQ multiplex PCR, while TCRdb's copy carries only in-frame clones and drops some. Altogether about 1 million clones are present, around four fifths being singletons, with the ten largest covering roughly 1.4%. The sample consisted of memory CD4+ T cells sorted from blood. The subset denotes: CD45RA-negative fraction. The receptor's source is a man aged 18 to 29 in good health. The chain links TRBV19 to TRBJ1-6; TRBD1 agrees at 7 bases. CDR3 sequence: CASTLQGWNSPLHF. The CDR3 region has the DNA TGTGCCAGTACCCTACAGGGGTGGAATTCACCCCTCCACTTT.